The present entry profiles one TCR beta chain with its context. The specificity of this receptor is unknown. It has no much larger one-base neighbor in the sample; base qualities were not kept. This sample stems from a study of blood T cell repertoires in COVID-19 (TCRdb year 2020). In terms of the full investigation: Samples covering the acute and convalescent phases of COVID-19 were provided by collaborators in the United States, Italy and Spain. The prospective study material was composed of cDNA or gDNA derived from T cells, B-cell-depleted T cells, or PBMCs. Deeply sampled blood TCRbeta repertoires from subjects exposed to, actively infected with, or recovered from COVID-19 were included in the dataset. The repertoires were made available in a free public database intended to serve as a resource for research on the immune response to SARS-CoV-2. Samples came from the ongoing ImmuneRACE study (first 160 participants) plus 1,254 subjects from 6 global collaborators. Nearly every sample came with metadata listing a de-identified subject ID, COVID-19 status, age in years and sex. Where available, HLA class I and class II types were taken from metadata supplied by the sample provider and were not determined by assay-based typing.

At one collaborating source in Seattle, patients were enrolled during active infection and were followed longitudinally through the course of disease. Each collaborating institution followed its own protocols to collect whole blood in K2EDTA tubes. For TCRbeta analysis, collaborator samples were shipped as frozen whole blood, as isolated PBMCs, or as DNA extracted from either sample type. TCRbeta CDR3 regions were amplified from genomic DNA using the immunoSEQ Assay, a bias-controlled multiplex PCR. On the authors' methods: The number of nucleated cells in each sample was estimated by amplification of reference gene primers within the assay. To quantify the absolute abundance of each unique TCRbeta CDR3 rearrangement, sequence reads were collapsed and filtered. For each sample, productive Simpson clonality was calculated as the square root of Simpson's diversity index across productive rearrangements. As stored in TCRdb, this immuneACCESS dataset retains in-frame rearrangements with V and J assigned. A fraction of the clones does not appear; measured against another copy, unresolved V genes explain less than half of the discrepancy, and the remainder lacks a known reason. The V and J calls and the clone size are those of that table, but D and trimming were determined from the DNA. The sample contains some 120,000 clones, over 75% of them found a single time. About a sixth of the sample goes to the ten largest clones.

Study-wide findings and limitations: How much clinical and demographic metadata was included differed by source and by participant, and the metadata was provided uncurated.

The CDR3 starts with the cysteine, ends with the phenylalanine, and has 16 residues. CDR3 DNA is the only sequence kept; it has 48 bases, read in frame from the first base. Trimming takes 3 bases from V and 8 bases from J, and the germline ends sit 22 bases apart. As encoded in the germline V gene (reference sequence), CDR1 is GTSNPN while CDR2 is SVGIG. The V and J genes are TRBV30 and TRBJ2-2; D gene: possibly TRBD1, on 6 matching bases. The source material was peripheral blood. This TCR derives from a man in his thirties or forties with COVID-19, enrolled during active disease. The DNA is TGTGCCTGGAGCCCAACCGGGACATACCCCCCAGGGGAGCTGTTTTTT. Translated, this is CAWSPTGTYPPGELFF. Outside the CDR3, residues come from the reference TRBV30 and TRBJ2-2 proteins, so the full variable domain is: SQTIHQWPATLVQPVGSPLSLECTVEGTSNPNLYWYRQAAGRGLQLLFYSVGIGQISSEVPQNLSASRPQDRQFILSSKKLLLSDSGFYLCAWSPTGTYPPGELFFGEGSRLTVL.